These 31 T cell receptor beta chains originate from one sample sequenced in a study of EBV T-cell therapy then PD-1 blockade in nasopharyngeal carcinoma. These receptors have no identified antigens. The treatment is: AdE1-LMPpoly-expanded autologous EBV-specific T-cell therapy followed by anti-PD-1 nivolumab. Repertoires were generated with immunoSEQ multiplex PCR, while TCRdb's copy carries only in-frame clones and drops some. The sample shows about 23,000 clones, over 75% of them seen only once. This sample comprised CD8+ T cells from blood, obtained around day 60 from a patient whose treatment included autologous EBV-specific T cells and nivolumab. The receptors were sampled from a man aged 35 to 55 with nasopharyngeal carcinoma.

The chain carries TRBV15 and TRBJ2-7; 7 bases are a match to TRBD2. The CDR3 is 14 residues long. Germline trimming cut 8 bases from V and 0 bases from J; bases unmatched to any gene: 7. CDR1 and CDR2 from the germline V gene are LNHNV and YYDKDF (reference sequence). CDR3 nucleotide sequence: TGTGCCACCTCCCGGTGGGGGGGCTCCTACGAGCAGTACTTC. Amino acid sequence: CATSRWGGSYEQYF.

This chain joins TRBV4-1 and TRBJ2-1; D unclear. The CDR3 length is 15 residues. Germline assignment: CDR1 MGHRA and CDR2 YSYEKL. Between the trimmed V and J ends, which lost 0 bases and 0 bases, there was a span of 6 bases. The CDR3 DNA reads TGCGCCAGCAGCCAAGATAGGGTCTCCTACAATGAGCAGTTCTTC. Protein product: CASSQDRVSYNEQFF.

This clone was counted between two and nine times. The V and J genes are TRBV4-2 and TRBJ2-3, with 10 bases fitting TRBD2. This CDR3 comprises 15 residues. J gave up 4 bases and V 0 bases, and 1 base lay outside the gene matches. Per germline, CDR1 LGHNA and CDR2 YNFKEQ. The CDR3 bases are TGTGCCAGCAGCCAAGATAGCGGGGGGCCAGATACGCAGTATTTT. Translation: CASSQDSGGPDTQYF.

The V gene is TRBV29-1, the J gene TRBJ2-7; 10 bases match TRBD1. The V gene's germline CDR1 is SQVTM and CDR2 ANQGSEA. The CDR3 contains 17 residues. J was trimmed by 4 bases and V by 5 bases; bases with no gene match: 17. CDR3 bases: TGCAGCGTTCCTGGAGGTTGGACAGGGGGTCATTATTACGAGCAGTACTTC. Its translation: CSVPGGWTGGHYYEQYF.

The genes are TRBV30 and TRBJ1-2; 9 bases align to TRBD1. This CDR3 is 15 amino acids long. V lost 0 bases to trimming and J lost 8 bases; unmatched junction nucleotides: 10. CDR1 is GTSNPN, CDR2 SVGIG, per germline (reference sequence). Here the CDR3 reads CAWSVGGQGRYGYTF. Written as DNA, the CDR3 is TGTGCCTGGAGTGTAGGGGGACAGGGTCGTTACGGCTACACCTTC.

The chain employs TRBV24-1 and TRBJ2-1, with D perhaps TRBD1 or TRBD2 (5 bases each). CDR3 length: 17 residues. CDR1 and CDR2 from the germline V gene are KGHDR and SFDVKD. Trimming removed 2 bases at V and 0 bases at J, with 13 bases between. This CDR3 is CATSDSRGVSSYNEQFF. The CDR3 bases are TGTGCCACCAGTGATTCGAGGGGCGTTAGCTCCTACAATGAGCAGTTCTTC.

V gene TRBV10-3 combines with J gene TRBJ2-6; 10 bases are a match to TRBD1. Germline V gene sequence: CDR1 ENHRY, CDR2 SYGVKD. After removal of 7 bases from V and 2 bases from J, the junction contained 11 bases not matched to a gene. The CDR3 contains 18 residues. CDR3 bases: TGTGCCATCACCCGGGGACAGGGGTTTGTCGCTGGGGCCAACGTCCTGACTTTC. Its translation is CAITRGQGFVAGANVLTF.

The CDR3 DNA follows: TGTGCCAGCAGTTACCATCCAGCGGGATCCTACGAGCAGTACTTC. Residues: CASSYHPAGSYEQYF. The chain recombines TRBV6-2 or TRBV6-3 with TRBJ2-7; 7 nucleotides match TRBD2. J gave up 1 base and V 2 bases, and 5 bases lay outside the gene matches. This CDR3 contains 15 residues. Per germline, CDR1 MNHEY and CDR2 SVGEGT.

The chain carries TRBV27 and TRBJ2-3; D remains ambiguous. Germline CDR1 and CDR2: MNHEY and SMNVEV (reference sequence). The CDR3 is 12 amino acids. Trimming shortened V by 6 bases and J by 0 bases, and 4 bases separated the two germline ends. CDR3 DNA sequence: TGTGCCAGCAGACAGAGCACAGATACGCAGTATTTT. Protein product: CASRQSTDTQYF.

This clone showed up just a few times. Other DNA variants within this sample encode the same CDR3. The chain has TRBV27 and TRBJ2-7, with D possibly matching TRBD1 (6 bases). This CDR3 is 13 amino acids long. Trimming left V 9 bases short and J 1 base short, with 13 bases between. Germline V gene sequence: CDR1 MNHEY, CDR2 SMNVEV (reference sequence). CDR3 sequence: CASSPQGSYEQYF. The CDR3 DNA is TGTGCCAGTTCCCCCCAGGGGTCCTACGAGCAGTACTTC.

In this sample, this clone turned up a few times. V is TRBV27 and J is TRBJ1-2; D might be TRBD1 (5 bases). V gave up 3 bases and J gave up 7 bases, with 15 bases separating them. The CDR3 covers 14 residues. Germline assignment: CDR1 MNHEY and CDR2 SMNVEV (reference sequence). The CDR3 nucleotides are TGTGCCAGCAGTTTTGGGCAGGGAATCTTTGGCTACACCTTC. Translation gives CASSFGQGIFGYTF.

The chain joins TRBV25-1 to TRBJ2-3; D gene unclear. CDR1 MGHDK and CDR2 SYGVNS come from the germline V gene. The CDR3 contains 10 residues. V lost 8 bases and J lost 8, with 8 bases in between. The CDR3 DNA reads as TGTGCCAGCCGTGCAGTTACGCAGTATTTT. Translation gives CASRAVTQYF. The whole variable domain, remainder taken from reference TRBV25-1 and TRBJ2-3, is EADIYQTPRYLVIGTGKKITLECSQTMGHDKMYWYQQDPGMELHLIHYSYGVNSTEKGDLSSESTVSRIRTEHFPLTLESARPSHTSQYLCASRAVTQYFGPGTRLTVL.

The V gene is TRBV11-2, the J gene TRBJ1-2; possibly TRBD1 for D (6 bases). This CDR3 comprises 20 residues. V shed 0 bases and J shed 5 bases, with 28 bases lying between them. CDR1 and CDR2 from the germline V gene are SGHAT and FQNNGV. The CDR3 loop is CASSLDHYAGHLKVGYGYTF. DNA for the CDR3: TGTGCCAGCAGCTTAGATCACTACGCGGGACACCTAAAGGTTGGGTATGGCTACACCTTC.

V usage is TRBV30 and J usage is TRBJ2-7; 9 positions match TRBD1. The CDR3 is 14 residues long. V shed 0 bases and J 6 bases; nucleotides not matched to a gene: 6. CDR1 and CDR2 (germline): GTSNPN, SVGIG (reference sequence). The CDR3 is CAWSVGTGWVEQYF. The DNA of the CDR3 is TGTGCCTGGAGTGTCGGGACAGGGTGGGTCGAGCAGTACTTC.

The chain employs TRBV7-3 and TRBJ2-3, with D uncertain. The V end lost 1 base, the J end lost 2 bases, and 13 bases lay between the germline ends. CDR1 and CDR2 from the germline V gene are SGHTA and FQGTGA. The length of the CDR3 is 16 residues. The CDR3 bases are TGTGCCAGCAGCTTAAAGCGACTCCTTTCCACAGATACGCAGTATTTT. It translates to CASSLKRLLSTDTQYF.

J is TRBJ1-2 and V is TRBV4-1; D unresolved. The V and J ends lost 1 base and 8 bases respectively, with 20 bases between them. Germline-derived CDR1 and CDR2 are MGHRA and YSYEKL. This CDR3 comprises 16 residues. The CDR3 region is CASSQGITAASEGYTF. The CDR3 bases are TGCGCCAGCAGCCAAGGGATCACGGCCGCATCGGAGGGCTACACCTTC.

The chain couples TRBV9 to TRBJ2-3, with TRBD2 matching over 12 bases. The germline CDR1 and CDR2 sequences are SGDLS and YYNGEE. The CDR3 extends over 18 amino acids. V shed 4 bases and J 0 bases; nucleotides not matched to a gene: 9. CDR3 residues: CASSPPTSGGGSTDTQYF. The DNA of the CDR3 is TGTGCCAGCAGCCCCCCGACTAGCGGGGGTGGTAGCACAGATACGCAGTATTTT.

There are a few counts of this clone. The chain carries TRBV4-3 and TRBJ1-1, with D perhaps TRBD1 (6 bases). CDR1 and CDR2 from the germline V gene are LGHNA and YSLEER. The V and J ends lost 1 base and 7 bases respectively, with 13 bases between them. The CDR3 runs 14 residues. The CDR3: CASSQVRGIGEAFF. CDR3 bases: TGCGCCAGCAGCCAAGTTAGGGGGATAGGTGAAGCTTTCTTT.

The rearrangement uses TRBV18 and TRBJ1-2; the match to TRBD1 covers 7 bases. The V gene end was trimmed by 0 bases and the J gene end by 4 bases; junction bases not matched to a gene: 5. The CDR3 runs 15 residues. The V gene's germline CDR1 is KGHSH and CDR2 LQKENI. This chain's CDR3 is CASSPPDRAGYGYTF. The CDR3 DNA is TGTGCCAGCTCACCACCCGACAGGGCGGGCTATGGCTACACCTTC.

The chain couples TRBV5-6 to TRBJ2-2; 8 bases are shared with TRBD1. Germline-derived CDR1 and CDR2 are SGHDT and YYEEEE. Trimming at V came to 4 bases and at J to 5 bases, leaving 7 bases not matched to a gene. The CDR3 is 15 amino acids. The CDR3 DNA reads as TGTGCCAGCAGCCGCCGGACAGGGTATACCGGGGAGCTGTTTTTT. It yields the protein CASSRRTGYTGELFF.

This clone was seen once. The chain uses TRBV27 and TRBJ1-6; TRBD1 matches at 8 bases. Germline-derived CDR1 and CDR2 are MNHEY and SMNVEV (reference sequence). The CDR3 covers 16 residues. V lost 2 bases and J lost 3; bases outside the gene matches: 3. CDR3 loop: CASSLPRGHYNSPLHF. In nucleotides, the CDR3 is TGTGCCAGCAGTTTACCCAGGGGGCACTATAATTCACCCCTCCACTTT.

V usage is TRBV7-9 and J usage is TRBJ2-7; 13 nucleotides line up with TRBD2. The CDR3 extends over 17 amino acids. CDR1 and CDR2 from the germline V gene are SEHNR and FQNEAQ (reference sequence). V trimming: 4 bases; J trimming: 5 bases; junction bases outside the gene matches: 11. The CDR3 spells CASSSRLAGGLINEQYF. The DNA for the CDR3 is TGTGCCAGCAGCTCAAGACTAGCGGGGGGATTAATAAACGAGCAGTACTTC.

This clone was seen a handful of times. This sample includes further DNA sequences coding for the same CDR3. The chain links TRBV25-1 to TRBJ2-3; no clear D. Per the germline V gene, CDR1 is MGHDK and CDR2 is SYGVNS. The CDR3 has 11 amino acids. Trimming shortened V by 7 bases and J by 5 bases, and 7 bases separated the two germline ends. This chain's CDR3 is CASTWGDTQYF. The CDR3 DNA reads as TGTGCCAGCACCTGGGGAGATACGCAGTATTTT.

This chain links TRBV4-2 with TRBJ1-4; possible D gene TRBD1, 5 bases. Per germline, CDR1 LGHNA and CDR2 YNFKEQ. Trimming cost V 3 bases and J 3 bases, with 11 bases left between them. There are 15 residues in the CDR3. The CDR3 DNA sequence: TGTGCCAGCAGCCACGGGGAGGGGCCTAATGAAAAACTGTTTTTT. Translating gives CASSHGEGPNEKLFF.

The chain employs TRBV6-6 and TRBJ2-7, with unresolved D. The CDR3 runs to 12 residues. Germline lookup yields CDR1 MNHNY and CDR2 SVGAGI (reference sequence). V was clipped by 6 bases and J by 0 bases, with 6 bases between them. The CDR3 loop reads CASSPPSYEQYF. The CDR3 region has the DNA TGTGCCAGCAGCCCCCCCTCCTACGAGCAGTACTTC.

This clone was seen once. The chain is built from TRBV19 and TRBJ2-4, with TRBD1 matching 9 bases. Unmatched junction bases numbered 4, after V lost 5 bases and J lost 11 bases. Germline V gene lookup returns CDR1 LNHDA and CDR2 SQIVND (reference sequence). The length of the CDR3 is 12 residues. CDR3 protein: CASSPWTGVQYF. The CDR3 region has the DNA TGTGCCAGTAGTCCATGGACAGGGGTTCAGTACTTC.

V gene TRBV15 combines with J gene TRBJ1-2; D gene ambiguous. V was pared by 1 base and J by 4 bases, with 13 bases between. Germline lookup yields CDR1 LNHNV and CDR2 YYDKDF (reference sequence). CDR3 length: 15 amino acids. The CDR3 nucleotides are TGTGCCACCAGCAGAGTAGGGCAGGCCATCTATGGCTACACCTTC. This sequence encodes CATSRVGQAIYGYTF.

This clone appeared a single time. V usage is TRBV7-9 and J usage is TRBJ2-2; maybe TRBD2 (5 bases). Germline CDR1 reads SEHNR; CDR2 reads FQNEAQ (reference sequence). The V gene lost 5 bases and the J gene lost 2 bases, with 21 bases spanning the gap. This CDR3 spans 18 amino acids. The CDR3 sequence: CASSPRGRGWENTGELFF. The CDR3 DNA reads TGTGCCAGCAGCCCCCGAGGACGGGGATGGGAAAACACCGGGGAGCTGTTTTTT.

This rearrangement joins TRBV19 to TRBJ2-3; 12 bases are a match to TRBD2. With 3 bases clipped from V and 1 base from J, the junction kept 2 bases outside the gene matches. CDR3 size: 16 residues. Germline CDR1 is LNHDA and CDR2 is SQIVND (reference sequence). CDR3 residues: CASSMPSGGGTDTQYF. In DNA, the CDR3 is TGTGCCAGTAGTATGCCTAGCGGGGGGGGCACAGATACGCAGTATTTT.

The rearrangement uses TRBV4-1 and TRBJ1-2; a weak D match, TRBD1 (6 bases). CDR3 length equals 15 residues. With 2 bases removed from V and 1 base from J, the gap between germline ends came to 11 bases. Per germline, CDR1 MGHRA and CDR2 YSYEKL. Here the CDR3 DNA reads TGCGCCAGCAGCCAATACAGGGCCCTTAACTATGGCTACACCTTC. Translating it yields CASSQYRALNYGYTF.

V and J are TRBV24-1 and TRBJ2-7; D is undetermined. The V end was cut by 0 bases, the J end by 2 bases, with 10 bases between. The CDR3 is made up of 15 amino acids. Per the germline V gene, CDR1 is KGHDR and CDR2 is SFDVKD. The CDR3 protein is CATSDLLRRTYEQYF. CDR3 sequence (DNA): TGTGCCACCAGTGATTTGCTCCGACGGACCTACGAGCAGTACTTC.